The next 25 T cell receptor beta chains were all read from a single sample in a study of cytotoxic CD8 clonotypes in ibrutinib-treated CLL. Clones were read by immunoSEQ multiplex PCR, and TCRdb kept only the in-frame ones, dropping some. This sample has approximately 200,000 clones, with 72% found just once. The sequencing here drew on PBMCs, taken after 24 months of ibrutinib treatment. Every receptor here comes from a human donor with chronic lymphocytic leukemia.

The chain employs TRBV29-1 and TRBJ1-1, with D unclear. CDR1 is SQVTM, CDR2 ANQGSEA, per germline. Trimming stripped 5 bases from V and 6 bases from J, with 7 bases between. CDR3 length: 10 residues. The CDR3 reads CSVLQPEAFF. CDR3 DNA: TGCAGCGTTCTCCAGCCTGAAGCTTTCTTT.

A note on this clone: A read error may be the cause here, since a much bigger clone is one base away. The chain employs TRBV7-7 and TRBJ2-7; D is undetermined. The CDR3 sequence is 14 residues long. Germline CDR1 is SSHAT and CDR2 is FNYEAQ (reference sequence). Trimming took off 5 bases at V and 4 bases at J, with 15 bases between the two ends. CDR3 protein: CASSQEYGPYEQYF. The DNA of the CDR3 is TGTGCCAGCAGCCAAGAATATGGACCTTACGAGCAGTACTTC.

The chain recombines TRBV7-6 with TRBJ2-2; possibly TRBD2 for D (5 bases). This CDR3 contains 17 residues. V dropped 3 bases and J dropped 1 base, with 15 bases sitting between them. Germline V lookup: CDR1 SGHVS, CDR2 FNYEAQ. CDR3: CASSLMGIGGNTGELFF. CDR3 DNA: TGTGCCAGCAGCTTGATGGGTATAGGAGGGAACACCGGGGAGCTGTTTTTT. The whole variable domain, remainder taken from reference TRBV7-6 and TRBJ2-2, is GAGVSQSPRYKVTKRGQDVALRCDPISGHVSLYWYRQALGQGPEFLTYFNYEAQQDKSGLPNDRFSAERPEGSISTLTIQRTEQRDSAMYRCASSLMGIGGNTGELFFGEGSRLTVL.

The chain carries TRBV27 and TRBJ2-7; 10 bases align to TRBD1. The V segment lost 6 bases and the J segment 4 bases; nucleotides outside the gene matches: 6. Germline V CDR1 and CDR2: MNHEY, SMNVEV (reference sequence). The CDR3 is made up of 14 amino acids. CDR3 sequence: CASSRQGARYEQYF. Here the CDR3 DNA reads TGTGCCAGCAGCCGACAGGGGGCGAGGTACGAGCAGTACTTC.

The rearrangement links TRBV4-3 to TRBJ2-7; 7 bases agree with TRBD2. V dropped 0 bases and J dropped 6; count of bases not matched to a gene: 8. The V gene's germline CDR1 is LGHNA and CDR2 YSLEER. The CDR3 has 15 residues. The CDR3 DNA reads as TGCGCCAGCAGCCAAGATGGGCGGGAGTGGGGCGAGCAGTACTTC. It specifies CASSQDGREWGEQYF.

This clone was detected only once. The chain couples TRBV2 to TRBJ2-5; D possibly uses TRBD1 or TRBD2 (5 bases each). Per the germline V gene, CDR1 is SNHLY and CDR2 is FYNNEI. V gave up 11 bases and J gave up 5 bases, with 18 bases separating them. This CDR3 comprises 13 residues. The CDR3 here is CARTSGPPETQYF. The CDR3 DNA is TGTGCCCGTACCTCGGGGCCTCCGGAGACCCAGTACTTC.

This sequence joins TRBV7-9 and TRBJ1-1; D not certain. Germline lookup yields CDR1 SEHNR and CDR2 FQNEAQ (reference sequence). Trimming removed 8 bases from V and 5 bases from J, with 18 bases in between. The CDR3 is 14 residues long. The CDR3 loop reads CASGGAGAPTEAFF. CDR3 DNA sequence: TGTGCCAGCGGAGGTGCTGGAGCTCCAACTGAAGCTTTCTTT.

The chain uses TRBV4-2 and TRBJ1-1; no clear D gene. The V and J ends lost 0 bases and 7 bases respectively, with 3 bases between them. The CDR3 loop spans 11 amino acids. CDR1 and CDR2 (germline): LGHNA, YNFKEQ. Here the CDR3 DNA reads TGTGCCAGCAGCCAAGACGTTGAAGCTTTCTTT. Translating it yields CASSQDVEAFF.

Of note for this clone: This specimen includes other DNA sequences encoding the same CDR3. V and J are TRBV28 and TRBJ2-7; D ambiguous. Trimming left V 6 bases short and J 6 bases short, with 9 bases between. This CDR3 contains 11 residues. Germline V gene data show CDR1 as MDHEN and CDR2 as SYDVKM. The CDR3 loop reads CASSRSREQYF. The CDR3, as DNA: TGTGCCAGCAGCCGCAGTCGCGAGCAGTACTTC.

This clone was recorded only once. The chain is built from TRBV5-1 and TRBJ1-2; no clear D gene. The CDR3 is 15 residues long. Germline CDR1 and CDR2: SGHRS and YFSETQ. The V and J ends lost 0 bases and 7 bases respectively, with 16 bases between them. CDR3 bases: TGCGCCAGCAGCTTGGACAGCGCGGCCCGCCGTGGCTACACCTTC. Translated: CASSLDSAARRGYTF.

The V call is TRBV6-5, the J call TRBJ1-1; perhaps TRBD1 as D (5 bases). This CDR3 is 13 amino acids long. Trimming left V 5 bases short and J 6 bases short, with 13 bases between. The V gene's germline CDR1 is MNHEY and CDR2 SVGAGI. The CDR3 is CASSRQGYAEAFF. The DNA of the CDR3 is TGTGCCAGCAGTCGGCAGGGTTACGCTGAAGCTTTCTTT.

The rearrangement joins TRBV6-5 to TRBJ2-5; 10 positions agree with TRBD1. This CDR3 comprises 13 residues. Germline V CDR1 and CDR2: MNHEY, SVGAGI. V lost 6 bases to trimming and J lost 4 bases; unmatched junction nucleotides: 2. In DNA form, the CDR3 reads TGTGCCAGCAGCAGGACAGGGGGAGAGACCCAGTACTTC. Amino acids: CASSRTGGETQYF.

The rearrangement uses TRBV9 and TRBJ2-3; 11 bases agree with TRBD2. CDR1 is SGDLS and CDR2 is YYNGEE in the germline V gene. The ends lost 1 base at V and 1 base at J; junction bases unmatched: 26. This CDR3 region has 24 residues. Here the CDR3 DNA reads TGTGCCAGCAGCGTAAGCCCCTCCCTTGGGGTAGCGGGAGGGGGGTATCGAGGCACAGATACGCAGTATTTT. Protein: CASSVSPSLGVAGGGYRGTDTQYF.

This clone has more than one count but fewer than ten. The chain has TRBV18 and TRBJ1-1; D is unresolved. Germline CDR1 and CDR2: KGHSH and LQKENI. Trimming left V 3 bases short and J 3 bases short, with 8 bases between. This CDR3 is 13 amino acids long. This chain's CDR3 is CASSPSGDTEAFF. The DNA of the CDR3 is TGTGCCAGCTCACCGTCCGGGGACACTGAAGCTTTCTTT.

The chain has TRBV18 and TRBJ2-7, with D maybe TRBD2 (5 bases). CDR1 and CDR2 (germline): KGHSH, LQKENI. This CDR3 has 16 amino acids. V was clipped by 4 bases and J by 5 bases, with 21 bases between them. The CDR3 loop reads CASSHNPVALVDEQYF. In DNA, the CDR3 is TGTGCCAGCTCACACAACCCCGTAGCGTTGGTCGACGAGCAGTACTTC.

Worth noting for this clone: Other DNA sequences from this sample encode an identical CDR3 as well. In DNA, the CDR3 is TGTGCCAGCAGCGCAACAGGGGATGAGCAGTACTTC. It yields the protein CASSATGDEQYF. The chain combines TRBV9 with TRBJ2-7, with 7 bases lining up with TRBD1. V trimming: 3 bases; J trimming: 7 bases; junction bases outside the gene matches: 4. The CDR3 loop spans 12 amino acids. The germline V gene has CDR1 SGDLS and CDR2 YYNGEE.

The chain employs TRBV5-4 and TRBJ2-7, with unresolved D. The CDR3 is made up of 14 amino acids. Germline V gives CDR1 SGHNT, CDR2 YYREEE (reference sequence). The CDR3 DNA is TGTGCCAGCAGCGGCGACACCGCCAATATCCCCCGGGTTGTC. Protein sequence: CASSGDTANIPRVV.

The genes are TRBV19 and TRBJ1-5; D ambiguous. The CDR3 runs to 15 residues. V dropped 11 bases and J dropped 0 bases, with 17 bases sitting between them. CDR1 and CDR2 (germline): LNHDA, SQIVND (reference sequence). The chain's CDR3 is CAASGQVYSNQPQHF. The CDR3 DNA is TGTGCCGCCAGTGGGCAGGTCTATAGCAATCAGCCCCAGCATTTT.

This clone was counted a few times. This chain connects TRBV11-3 to TRBJ1-1, with D hard to call. Trimming removed 5 bases at V and 0 bases at J, with 7 bases between. The CDR3 is made up of 13 amino acids. Germline values: CDR1 SGHNT, CDR2 YENEEA. CDR3 DNA: TGTGCCAGCAGCCCCCACGTGAACACTGAAGCTTTCTTT. Its translation: CASSPHVNTEAFF.

This sequence joins TRBV19 and TRBJ1-5, with TRBD1 matching 10 bases. This CDR3 has 16 residues. From germline, CDR1 is LNHDA and CDR2 SQIVND (reference sequence). J was trimmed by 3 bases and V by 4 bases; bases with no gene match: 6. CDR3: CASSKPGQGTNQPQHF. The CDR3 DNA follows: TGTGCCAGTAGTAAACCGGGACAGGGGACCAATCAGCCCCAGCATTTT.

The chain joins TRBV18 to TRBJ2-5; D is uncertain. V lost 3 bases and J 0 bases, leaving 11 bases between the germline ends. Germline V gene lookup returns CDR1 KGHSH and CDR2 LQKENI. This CDR3 has 15 amino acids. The CDR3 nucleotides are TGTGCCAGCTCACCCGTAGCAAGAGACCAAGAGACCCAGTACTTC. Amino acids: CASSPVARDQETQYF.

The chain carries TRBV5-6 and TRBJ2-3, with unresolved D. CDR1 is SGHDT and CDR2 is YYEEEE in the germline V gene. The CDR3 is 13 amino acids. With 2 bases removed from V and 3 bases from J, the gap between germline ends came to 7 bases. The CDR3 sequence is CASSLSATDTQYF. Written as DNA, the CDR3 is TGTGCCAGCAGCTTATCAGCAACAGATACGCAGTATTTT.

The chain combines TRBV4-3 with TRBJ1-2; D perhaps matches TRBD1 (6 bases). The germline gives CDR1 LGHNA, CDR2 YSLEER. This CDR3 spans 16 amino acids. V lost 2 bases to trimming and J lost 7 bases, with 20 bases between them. CDR3 DNA sequence: TGCGCCAGCAGCCAACTATTGCTAGGACAGTCGGGTGGCTACACCTTC. Protein product: CASSQLLLGQSGGYTF.

A single count supports this clone. This chain connects TRBV5-6 to TRBJ2-7; no reliable D call. CDR1 is SGHDT, CDR2 YYEEEE, per germline. The CDR3 length is 16 residues. Trimming removed 1 base from V and 3 bases from J, with 17 bases in between. The CDR3 region has the DNA TGTGCCAGCAGCTTGTATCGGCAGACGGTAGACTACGAGCAGTACTTC. Encoded protein: CASSLYRQTVDYEQYF. Filled out from reference TRBV5-6 and TRBJ2-7, the complete variable domain reads DAGVTQSPTHLIKTRGQQVTLRCSPKSGHDTVSWYQQALGQGPQFIFQYYEEEERQRGNFPDRFSGHQFPNYSSELNVNALLLGDSALYLCASSLYRQTVDYEQYFGPGTRLTVT.

The chain uses TRBV7-2 and TRBJ2-7; no clear D gene. The germline gives CDR1 SGHTA, CDR2 FQGNSA. Deletions cut 1 base from V and 3 bases from J, with 13 bases between. The CDR3 is made up of 15 amino acids. CDR3 sequence reads: CASSLDGSWGYEQYF. CDR3 in DNA: TGTGCCAGCAGCTTAGATGGTAGTTGGGGCTACGAGCAGTACTTC.